The 27 T cell receptor beta chains reported below all come from one sample, sequenced in a study of blood T cell repertoires in COVID-19. The assay was immunoSEQ multiplex PCR, and TCRdb's table has in-frame clones only and misses some. The data contain roughly 120,000 clones, 75% to 90% of them singletons. Sequencing used peripheral blood. These receptor sequences come from a woman aged 80 or older with COVID-19, enrolled during active disease.

The rearrangement uses TRBV19 and TRBJ1-1; D not resolved. Germline CDR1 and CDR2: LNHDA and SQIVND (reference sequence). This CDR3 is 16 amino acids long. Between the trimmed V and J ends, which lost 5 bases and 6 bases, there was a span of 22 bases. CDR3 coding DNA: TGTGCCAGTAGTCTGAGGCGCTTTTCTCAGAATGCTGAAGCTTTCTTT. Its protein product is CASSLRRFSQNAEAFF.

The V and J genes are TRBV6-1 and TRBJ1-1; TRBD1 might be the D (5 bases). Trimming took 6 bases from V and 3 from J, leaving 14 bases between them. The CDR3 is made up of 14 amino acids. The germline V gene has CDR1 MNHNS and CDR2 SASEGT. CDR3 protein: CASSQPGGDTEAFF. Written as DNA, the CDR3 is TGTGCCAGCAGCCAGCCTGGGGGGGACACTGAAGCTTTCTTT.

The chain uses TRBV2 and TRBJ1-2; 7 bases match TRBD1. The CDR3 contains 14 residues. After removal of 2 bases from V and 5 bases from J, the junction contained 5 bases not matched to a gene. Germline values: CDR1 SNHLY, CDR2 FYNNEI. For the CDR3, the DNA is TGTGCCAGCAGTGAAACCGACAGGGATTATGGCTACACCTTC. Amino acid sequence: CASSETDRDYGYTF.

The V gene is TRBV15, the J gene TRBJ2-5; 8 nucleotides line up with TRBD2. Trimming at V came to 0 bases and at J to 4 bases, leaving 10 bases not matched to a gene. The CDR3 consists of 17 residues. Germline V gene sequence: CDR1 LNHNV, CDR2 YYDKDF (reference sequence). The CDR3, as DNA: TGTGCCACCAGCAGAGATCATATCAGCGGGAGAAGAGAGACCCAGTACTTC. This encodes CATSRDHISGRRETQYF.

The chain links TRBV7-2 to TRBJ1-4; 10 bases map to TRBD1. V gave up 5 bases and J gave up 10 bases; unmatched junction bases: 4. The CDR3 has 13 residues. The V gene's germline CDR1 is SGHTA and CDR2 FQGNSA. This CDR3 is CASSIGQGGKLFF. DNA for the CDR3: TGTGCCAGCAGCATCGGACAGGGGGGAAAACTGTTTTTT.

This chain joins TRBV11-2 and TRBJ2-5, with 10 bases that match TRBD1. Germline CDR1 reads SGHAT; CDR2 reads FQNNGV. The CDR3 runs 15 residues. Trimming took 3 bases from V and 5 from J; bases not matched to a gene: 6. CDR3 nucleotides: TGTGCCAGCAGCTTGGACAGGGGGTTGCGGGAGACCCAGTACTTC. Translated, it gives CASSLDRGLRETQYF.

V is TRBV18 and J is TRBJ2-1; 7 bases match TRBD1. This CDR3 is built from 14 residues. Germline values: CDR1 KGHSH, CDR2 LQKENI. J lost 6 bases, V lost 3 bases, and 5 bases had no gene match. The CDR3 is CASSPEAGGNEQFF. The CDR3 bases are TGTGCCAGCTCACCGGAGGCAGGGGGCAATGAGCAGTTCTTC.

The rearrangement joins TRBV24-1 to TRBJ2-1; TRBD2 matches at 13 bases. The CDR3 loop spans 15 amino acids. Trimming took 6 bases from V and 9 from J; bases not matched to a gene: 7. Germline assignment: CDR1 KGHDR and CDR2 SFDVKD. For the CDR3, the DNA is TGTGCCACCAGTTCCCGGACTAGCGGGAGAGGTGAGCAGTTCTTC. Amino acids: CATSSRTSGRGEQFF.

This clone was seen a few times. The chain is built from TRBV4-3 and TRBJ1-1; D may be TRBD1 (6 bases). Trimming removed 3 bases at V and 11 bases at J, with 19 bases between. The CDR3 length is 14 residues. Germline CDR1 reads LGHNA; CDR2 reads YSLEER. This chain's CDR3 is CASSQGAGGLRAFF. CDR3 DNA sequence: TGCGCCAGCAGCCAGGGGGCGGGGGGACTGAGGGCTTTCTTT.

V is TRBV19 and J is TRBJ1-5, with D unresolved. This CDR3 contains 15 residues. Between the trimmed V and J ends, which lost 10 bases and 3 bases, there was a span of 19 bases. Germline CDR1 reads LNHDA; CDR2 reads SQIVND (reference sequence). The CDR3 coding sequence is TGTGCCACCGTGGGATCGGGAACTGACAATCAGCCCCAGCATTTT. It specifies CATVGSGTDNQPQHF. Variable domain in full (rest from reference TRBV19 and TRBJ1-5): DGGITQSPKYLFRKEGQNVTLSCEQNLNHDAMYWYRQDPGQGLRLIYYSQIVNDFQKGDIAEGYSVSREKKESFPLTVTSAQKNPTAFYLCATVGSGTDNQPQHFGDGTRLSIL.

This chain uses TRBV28 with TRBJ1-2, with a weak D call TRBD1 (6 bases). The CDR3 consists of 16 residues. Trimming took off 4 bases at V and 4 bases at J, with 19 bases between the two ends. Germline loops: CDR1 MDHEN, CDR2 SYDVKM. The DNA of the CDR3 is TGTGCCAGCAGTTCCCTAGGGGGGGGTCTACCCTATGGCTACACCTTC. Amino acids: CASSSLGGGLPYGYTF.

V usage is TRBV19 and J usage is TRBJ1-5; 7 bases line up with TRBD1. Germline V gene sequence: CDR1 LNHDA, CDR2 SQIVND (reference sequence). V trimming: 8 bases; J trimming: 2 bases; junction bases outside the gene matches: 6. This CDR3 spans 14 amino acids. In DNA, the CDR3 is TGTGCCAGTGACGACAGGGCTGGCAATCAGCCCCAGCATTTT. Translated: CASDDRAGNQPQHF.

The J gene is TRBJ2-2, the V gene TRBV15, with TRBD2 identical over 10 bases. V trimming: 0 bases; J trimming: 7 bases; junction bases outside the gene matches: 8. Germline CDR1 and CDR2: LNHNV and YYDKDF (reference sequence). The CDR3 has 17 amino acids. The CDR3 protein is CATSRERAGGPNGELFF. In DNA, the CDR3 is TGTGCCACCAGCAGAGAACGAGCGGGAGGGCCAAACGGGGAGCTGTTTTTT.

V gene TRBV19 combines with J gene TRBJ2-3; a possible D gene is TRBD1 (6 bases). The CDR3 length is 13 residues. V was pared by 8 bases and J by 2 bases, with 11 bases between. CDR1 is LNHDA and CDR2 is SQIVND in the germline V gene (reference sequence). This chain's CDR3 is CASQGRSTDTQYF. In DNA, the CDR3 is TGTGCCAGTCAGGGGAGATCCACAGATACGCAGTATTTT.

As for this clone: Different DNA sequences within this sample yield the same CDR3. CDR3 sequence: CASSLGQGNYGYTF. The CDR3 DNA follows: TGTGCCAGCAGTTTGGGTCAGGGTAACTATGGCTACACCTTC. This chain links TRBV28 with TRBJ1-2, with TRBD1 as a possible D gene (5 bases). The CDR3 has 14 residues. V lost 3 bases and J lost 1, with 9 bases in between. Germline V gene lookup returns CDR1 MDHEN and CDR2 SYDVKM.

The chain couples TRBV10-3 to TRBJ2-7; D is possibly TRBD1 (6 bases). Germline V lookup: CDR1 ENHRY, CDR2 SYGVKD. V lost 6 bases and J lost 1, with 10 bases in between. The CDR3 contains 13 residues. For the CDR3, the DNA is TGTGCCATCAGGAACAGGGATTCCTACGAGCAGTACTTC. Translating it yields CAIRNRDSYEQYF.

The chain is built from TRBV15 and TRBJ1-5; the match to TRBD1 covers 7 bases. CDR3 size: 16 residues. Germline V gives CDR1 LNHNV, CDR2 YYDKDF (reference sequence). With V trimmed by 0 bases and J by 1 base, 3 bases remained unmatched. The CDR3 is CATSRDLGQSNQPQHF. The CDR3 nucleotides read TGTGCCACCAGCAGAGACCTGGGACAGAGCAATCAGCCCCAGCATTTT. Drawing the rest from reference TRBV15 and TRBJ1-5, the complete variable domain is DAMVIQNPRYQVTQFGKPVTLSCSQTLNHNVMYWYQQKSSQAPKLLFHYYDKDFNNEADTPDNFQSRRPNTSFCFLDIRSPGLGDTAMYLCATSRDLGQSNQPQHFGDGTRLSIL.

CDR3 in amino acids: CASRKTGTYEQYF. In DNA, the CDR3 is TGTGCCAGCAGAAAGACAGGGACCTACGAGCAGTACTTC. The gene calls are TRBV12-3 or TRBV12-4 and TRBJ2-7, with 7 bases aligning to TRBD1. The CDR3 sequence is 13 residues long. The V and J ends lost 6 bases and 2 bases, in that order; junction bases with no gene match: 4.

This chain connects TRBV28 to TRBJ2-7; 9 bases fit TRBD2. The CDR3 runs 17 residues. The germline V gene encodes CDR1 MDHEN and CDR2 SYDVKM. V was pared by 0 bases and J by 4 bases, with 10 bases of the junction left unmatched. This chain's CDR3 is CASSLWGGAGGRYEQYF. The CDR3 DNA reads as TGTGCCAGCAGTTTATGGGGAGGAGCGGGAGGACGGTACGAGCAGTACTTC.

The rearrangement links TRBV5-1 to TRBJ1-4; 11 bases fit TRBD1. Germline-derived CDR1 and CDR2 are SGHRS and YFSETQ. The CDR3 loop spans 14 amino acids. The V gene end was trimmed by 3 bases and the J gene end by 11 bases; junction bases not matched to a gene: 6. CDR3 in amino acids: CASSSGQGARKLFF. DNA of the CDR3: TGCGCCAGCAGCTCTGGACAGGGGGCGAGGAAACTGTTTTTT.

This clone appeared a single time. The DNA for the CDR3 is TGTGCCAGCAGCCAAGAGGACACTGGAATGGGAAACACCATATATTTT. Translated, it gives CASSQEDTGMGNTIYF. This chain links TRBV3-1 (or the pseudogene TRBV3-2) with TRBJ1-3, with a tentative D call TRBD1 (5 bases). The CDR3 totals 16 residues. The germline CDR1 and CDR2 sequences are LGHDT and YNNKEL (reference sequence). V lost 0 bases and J 4 bases, leaving 13 bases between the germline ends.

The chain employs TRBV7-8 and TRBJ2-1; 7 bases are shared with TRBD1. Germline CDR1 and CDR2: SGHVS and FQNEAQ. This CDR3 has 18 amino acids. V gave up 1 base and J gave up 0 bases; unmatched junction bases: 9. CDR3 nucleotides: TGTGCCAGCAGCTTAGTGCGACCGGGACAGCGCTCCTACAATGAGCAGTTCTTC. Translation: CASSLVRPGQRSYNEQFF.

V is TRBV14 and J is TRBJ2-1; no firm D call. The CDR3 is 16 residues long. Germline lookup yields CDR1 SGHDN and CDR2 FVKESK. Trimming shortened V by 0 bases and J by 2 bases, and 11 bases separated the two germline ends. CDR3: CASSQERPAAYNEQFF. CDR3 nucleotide sequence: TGTGCCAGCAGCCAAGAAAGGCCCGCGGCCTACAATGAGCAGTTCTTC.

In its sample, this clone was seen once. The rearrangement uses TRBV19 and TRBJ2-6; TRBD2 matches 7 bases. J gave up 2 bases and V 9 bases, and 13 bases lay outside the gene matches. Germline CDR1 is LNHDA and CDR2 is SQIVND (reference sequence). This CDR3 has 17 amino acids. The CDR3 loop reads CASGRRALAPGANVLTF. DNA for the CDR3: TGTGCCAGCGGGAGGAGGGCCCTCGCCCCTGGGGCCAACGTCCTGACTTTC.

This chain joins TRBV10-3 and TRBJ1-2; TRBD1 might be the D (6 bases). The CDR3 runs to 14 residues. From germline, CDR1 is ENHRY and CDR2 SYGVKD. The chain's CDR3 is CAALDSPYNYGYTF. CDR3 bases: TGTGCGGCCTTGGACAGCCCTTATAACTATGGCTACACCTTC.

The rearrangement joins TRBV6-4 to TRBJ2-3; 7 nucleotides line up with TRBD2. V trimming: 5 bases; J trimming: 4 bases; junction bases outside the gene matches: 9. The length of the CDR3 is 15 residues. Germline CDR1 is MRHNA and CDR2 is SNTAGT. CDR3 in amino acids: CASSPSGNGPDTQYF. In DNA form, the CDR3 reads TGTGCCAGCAGTCCAAGCGGGAATGGGCCAGATACGCAGTATTTT.

The chain uses TRBV2 and TRBJ2-5; possible D gene TRBD2, 6 bases. V was clipped by 3 bases and J by 3 bases, with 14 bases between them. CDR1 and CDR2 (germline): SNHLY, FYNNEI. This CDR3 contains 15 residues. For the CDR3, the DNA is TGTGCCAGCAGTGAGGGGGGTTCTAGGGAAGAGACCCAGTACTTC. Protein product: CASSEGGSREETQYF.